The present T cell receptor beta chain was sequenced within a study of T cell responses to AZD1222 COVID-19 vaccine. In the study overall: Doses given second, at about 4 or about 12 weeks, were pooled.

TCRdb keeps only in-frame clones here, not all; method: immunoSEQ multiplex PCR. This table has over 100,000 clones, 91% appearing once. CDR3 length equals 15 residues. After removal of 2 bases from V and 2 bases from J, the junction contained 5 bases not matched to a gene. From germline, CDR1 is SGHAT and CDR2 FQNNGV. Findings and caveats of the study: White British ancestry dominated among donors, who included more females, and clonal diversity was possibly underestimated. There were repertoire samples only from the period after the peak T cell response.

Remarks on this clone: The target antigen is unknown.

The chain combines TRBV11-2 with TRBJ1-2; 7 bases match TRBD1. The sequences come from peripheral blood, collected on day 0 of AZD1222 vaccination. The TCR comes from an adult in good health. Written as DNA, the CDR3 is TGTGCCAGCAGCTTAAATACAGGGGCAAACTATGGCTACACCTTC. Its protein is CASSLNTGANYGYTF.